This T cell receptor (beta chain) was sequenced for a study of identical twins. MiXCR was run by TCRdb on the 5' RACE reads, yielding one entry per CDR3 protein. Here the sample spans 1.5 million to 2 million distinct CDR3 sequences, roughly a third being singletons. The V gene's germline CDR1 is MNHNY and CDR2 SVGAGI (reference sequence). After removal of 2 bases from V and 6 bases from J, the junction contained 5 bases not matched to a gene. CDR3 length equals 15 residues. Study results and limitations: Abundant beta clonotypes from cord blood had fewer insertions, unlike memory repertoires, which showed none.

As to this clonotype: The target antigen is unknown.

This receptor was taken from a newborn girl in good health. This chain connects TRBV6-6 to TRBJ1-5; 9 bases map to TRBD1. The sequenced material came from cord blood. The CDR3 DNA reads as TGTGCCAGCAGTTACACCGGGACAGGGTTTCAGCCCCAGCATTTT. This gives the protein CASSYTGTGFQPQHF.